This TCR beta chain was identified in a study of T cells in Graves' hyperthyroidism and ophthalmopathy (dated by TCRdb to about 2019). Regarding the research as a whole: Peripheral blood was sampled at the time of initial diagnosis, prior to any treatment. To identify distinguishing TCR V-J signatures, a discovery cohort of 95 to 100 patients was used, comprising fewer than 45 with Graves' ophthalmopathy and some 60 with stable Graves' hyperthyroidism. After sampling, hyperthyroidism patients received methimazole starting at 30 mg daily, and ophthalmopathy patients received high-dose intravenous methylprednisolone. In about 6 Graves' hyperthyroidism patients, the study also compared T-cell repertoires from thyroid tissue with T-cell repertoires from blood. Prospective prediction of ophthalmopathy was tested in an independent validation cohort of 18 hyperthyroidism patients and around 16 patients who later progressed to ophthalmopathy. The roughly 94 discovery patients were randomly split 7:3 into training and test sets. The paper describes TCR Vbeta CDR3 sequencing of 140 or so peripheral blood samples, made up of 43 ophthalmopathy patients, roughly 80 hyperthyroidism patients and 17 progressor patients.

Stable Graves' hyperthyroidism was defined as the absence of progression to ophthalmopathy over 18 months of follow-up. The hyperthyroidism patients were between 18 and 65 years old and newly diagnosed, with a disease duration of less than 2 months. Any patient with an uncontrolled infection, another autoimmune disease, pregnancy or lactation was excluded. Diagnoses relied on clinical symptoms, serum thyroxine and TRAb, thyroid ultrasound and orbital computed tomography. Ficoll-Paque density gradient centrifugation was used to isolate PBMCs from under 11 ml of fresh peripheral blood. Trizol reagent was used to extract total RNA, and RNA quality was then checked on an Agilent 2100 Bioanalyzer. This clonotype has only one observation. Its cognate antigen has yet to be identified. No much larger clone exists at a distance of one base, and base qualities are not known. One read represents weak support.

CDR3 length: 16 amino acids, cysteine to phenylalanine. The read is trimmed to its CDR3 DNA, 48 bases read in frame from base 1. Here V drops 4 bases and J drops 4 bases, and the junction holds 9 bases not matched to any gene. The germline V gene (reference sequence) specifies LNHDA as CDR1 and SQIVND as CDR2. Amplification of TCR beta CDR3 regions was carried out from RNA transcripts. The TCR CDR3 was subjected to a first round of RT-PCR using the HTBI primer set and the Qiagen OneStep RT-PCR kit. Libraries were constructed in a second round of multiplex PCR, after which size selection and purification were carried out. Paired-end sequencing of the libraries was performed with 100 bp reads on an Illumina HiSeq2000. On the study's bioinformatics: Raw data were processed with SOAPnuke, discarding reads with adapters, uncalled bases, mean Phred below 15, or no exact constant-primer or identifier match. High-quality paired reads were merged with COPE v1.2.5, and unique nucleotide sequences were defined as clonotypes. MiTCR v1.1 was used to align the clonotypes against IMGT TRBV, TRBD and TRBJ reference segments. Only V-J combinations with frequency above 0.0001, covering approximately 99% of repertoires, were analysed. A TCS score was defined as the ratio between F50 (clonal expansion) and ExV (chaos), using BLOSUM62-based TCRdist between CDR3 peptides within each V-J. Welch's t-statistics and random forest reduced fewer than 550 V-J features to 10 to 15, which were used in a naive Bayes classifier (R e1071). TCRdb applied fastp at Q25 and MiXCR to the public reads, then kept only in-frame beta chains. Rows with one shared CDR3 protein collapse into an entry with the most common genes and DNA. TCRdb, rather than the study authors, made the V and J calls. For this sample there are about 360,000 distinct CDR3 sequences; under 15% appear just once. Of the sample, about 9.1% is held by the ten largest clones.

Broad study findings and their caveats: Most expanded thyroid clonotypes (frequency above 0.001) were also found in blood, which suggests that blood repertoires may mirror thyroid immune responses. A 13 V-J signature model separated ophthalmopathy from stable hyperthyroidism, with around 88% sensitivity and 81.08% specificity in cross-validation and 80%/75% in testing. During validation, the model predicted progression to ophthalmopathy a median of about 5.9 months ahead of onset, with around 70% sensitivity and roughly 72% specificity. Sample size was not statistically predetermined, and investigators were not blinded to group allocation.

The sample was blood. The TCR was taken from a woman aged 18-29 years with Graves' hyperthyroidism. This chain joins TRBV19 to TRBJ2-7, and TRBD1 aligns with 11 junction nucleotides. The CDR3 reads as follows: CASSKIRTGGAYEQYF. The nucleotides are TGTGCCAGTAGTAAGATCCGGACAGGGGGCGCGTACGAGCAGTACTTC.